Sequencing of this TCR beta chain was carried out in a study of shared T cell receptors in the human thymus. Repertoires were generated with immunoSEQ multiplex PCR, while TCRdb's copy carries only in-frame clones and drops some. In the table there are around 730,000 clones, 70% to 90% of which are singletons. Trimming removed 5 bases from V and 5 bases from J; junction bases left unmatched: 17. Germline lookup yields CDR1 MDHEN and CDR2 SYDVKM. The CDR3 runs to 17 residues. These data were also filed under a second study, of human thymus T cells. Per that study: In corrective heart surgery, resections were taken, and these provided the thymus tissue. Highly overlapping thymic repertoires in unrelated individuals were reported by related research.

The TCR comes from a girl under three years old with a congenital heart defect. V is TRBV28 and J is TRBJ1-1, with TRBD1 matching 7 bases. The sample consisted of thymocytes. CDR3 in amino acids: CASSSDRDIPSGTEAFF. Here the CDR3 DNA reads TGTGCCAGCAGTAGTGACAGGGACATACCCTCAGGAACTGAAGCTTTCTTT.